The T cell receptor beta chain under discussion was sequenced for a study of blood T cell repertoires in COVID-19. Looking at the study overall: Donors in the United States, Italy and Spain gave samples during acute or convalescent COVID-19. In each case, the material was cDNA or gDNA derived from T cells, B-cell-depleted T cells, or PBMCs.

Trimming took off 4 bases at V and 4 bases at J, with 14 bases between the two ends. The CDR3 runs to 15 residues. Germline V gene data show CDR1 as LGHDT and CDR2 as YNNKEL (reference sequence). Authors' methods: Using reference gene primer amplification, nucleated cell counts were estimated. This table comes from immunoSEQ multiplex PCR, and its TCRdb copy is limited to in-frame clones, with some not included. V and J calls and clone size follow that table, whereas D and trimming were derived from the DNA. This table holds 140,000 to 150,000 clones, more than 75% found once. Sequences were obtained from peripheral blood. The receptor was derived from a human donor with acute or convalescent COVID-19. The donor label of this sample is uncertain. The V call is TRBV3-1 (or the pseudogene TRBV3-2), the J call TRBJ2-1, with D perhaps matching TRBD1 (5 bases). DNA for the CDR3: TGTGCCAGCAGCCTCGAAGGGGTGGGTTACAATGAGCAGTTCTTC. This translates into CASSLEGVGYNEQFF.